These 20 T cell receptor beta chains were all obtained from the same sample, sequenced in a study of cytomegalovirus exposure and HLA in healthy donors. Clones were sequenced by immunoSEQ multiplex PCR, and TCRdb holds only the in-frame ones, with some missing. The sample consists of about 130,000 clones, about 96% of them appearing once. What was sequenced was PBMCs. The receptors shown here come from a man aged 18-30 years in good health and CMV-seronegative.

This chain links TRBV7-2 with TRBJ2-7; D is unresolved. This CDR3 is built from 13 residues. Trimming left V 2 bases short and J 0 bases short, with 5 bases between. Looked up from germline, CDR1 is SGHTA and CDR2 is FQGNSA. The CDR3 here is CASSLSSSYEQYF. CDR3 DNA sequence: TGTGCCAGCAGCTTATCGAGCTCCTACGAGCAGTACTTC.

The genes are TRBV19 and TRBJ2-1, with TRBD1 matching over 10 bases. J gave up 7 bases and V 1 base, and 7 bases lay outside the gene matches. The CDR3 runs 16 residues. The germline gives CDR1 LNHDA, CDR2 SQIVND (reference sequence). The CDR3 here is CASSIAPGTGENEQFF. The CDR3 DNA reads TGTGCCAGTAGTATAGCCCCAGGGACAGGGGAAAATGAGCAGTTCTTC.

V and J are TRBV9 and TRBJ2-3; a possible D gene is TRBD2 (5 bases). The V end was cut by 4 bases, the J end by 1 base, with 10 bases between. The CDR3 runs to 14 residues. Germline CDR1 and CDR2: SGDLS and YYNGEE. The CDR3 reads CASSPGLGTDTQYF. The CDR3 DNA sequence: TGTGCCAGCAGCCCCGGACTCGGCACAGATACGCAGTATTTT.

The J gene is TRBJ1-5, the V gene TRBV7-8; 7 positions match TRBD1. In germline, CDR1 is SGHVS, CDR2 FQNEAQ. CDR3 length: 14 amino acids. V dropped 4 bases and J dropped 3; count of bases not matched to a gene: 3. CDR3 loop: CASSSGQYNQPQHF. The DNA of the CDR3 is TGTGCCAGCAGCTCGGGACAGTACAATCAGCCCCAGCATTTT.

This clone is a singleton in its sample. This chain joins TRBV19 and TRBJ1-5, with no clear D. The CDR3 is 15 residues long. The germline gives CDR1 LNHDA, CDR2 SQIVND (reference sequence). The V end was cut by 6 bases, the J end by 3 bases, with 15 bases between. The CDR3 nucleotides read TGTGCCAGTAGACCTACGTTTGTTAACAATCAGCCCCAGCATTTT. Translating gives CASRPTFVNNQPQHF. Full variable domain (missing parts from reference TRBV19 and TRBJ1-5): DGGITQSPKYLFRKEGQNVTLSCEQNLNHDAMYWYRQDPGQGLRLIYYSQIVNDFQKGDIAEGYSVSREKKESFPLTVTSAQKNPTAFYLCASRPTFVNNQPQHFGDGTRLSIL.

This rearrangement joins TRBV28 to TRBJ1-5; D possibly corresponds to TRBD1 (5 bases). The CDR3 runs 17 residues. Trimming pared 4 bases from V and 2 bases from J, leaving 18 bases between. Germline-derived CDR1 and CDR2 are MDHEN and SYDVKM. CDR3 loop: CASSSLSAGDRNQPQHF. CDR3 in DNA: TGTGCCAGCAGTTCCCTATCAGCGGGGGATCGCAATCAGCCCCAGCATTTT.

The CDR3 DNA is TGTGCCAGCAGGGTACTAGCGGGAGGCCCAAACATTCAGTACTTC. As protein: CASRVLAGGPNIQYF. V and J are TRBV28 and TRBJ2-4; 12 nucleotides agree with TRBD2. The CDR3 sequence is 15 residues long. V lost 6 bases to trimming and J lost 6 bases; unmatched junction nucleotides: 6. Germline CDR1 MDHEN, CDR2 SYDVKM.

The V gene is TRBV7-9, the J gene TRBJ1-2, with 7 bases identical to TRBD1. This CDR3 region has 14 residues. V shed 9 bases, J shed 0 bases, and the junction held 7 bases outside the gene matches. In germline, CDR1 is SEHNR, CDR2 FQNEAQ (reference sequence). The CDR3 spells CASLRDRANYGYTF. CDR3 coding DNA: TGTGCCAGTCTTAGGGACAGAGCTAACTATGGCTACACCTTC.

The chain uses TRBV7-9 and TRBJ2-2; 8 bases are shared with TRBD1. CDR3 length equals 14 residues. With V trimmed by 5 bases and J by 7 bases, 6 bases remained unmatched. The germline V gene encodes CDR1 SEHNR and CDR2 FQNEAQ (reference sequence). CDR3 nucleotide sequence: TGTGCCAGCAGCACATCGACAGGGGTCGGGGAGCTGTTTTTT. Translated, it gives CASSTSTGVGELFF.

The chain combines TRBV2 with TRBJ2-5, with TRBD1 as a possible D gene (6 bases). The CDR3 totals 14 residues. Germline CDR1 and CDR2: SNHLY and FYNNEI. Trimming shortened V by 8 bases and J by 2 bases, and 15 bases separated the two germline ends. DNA of the CDR3: TGTGCCAGCGAGGCAGGGGCCGCGCAAGAGACCCAGTACTTC. Translated, it gives CASEAGAAQETQYF.

J is TRBJ2-7 and V is TRBV5-1, with 9 bases lining up with TRBD1. The CDR3 has 14 residues. J was trimmed by 4 bases and V by 4 bases; bases with no gene match: 6. CDR1 and CDR2 from the germline V gene are SGHRS and YFSETQ. CDR3 nucleotide sequence: TGCGCCAGCAGCCTGACAGGGGGGCGTTACGAGCAGTACTTC. It translates to CASSLTGGRYEQYF.

CDR3 in amino acids: CASSVERSSYEQYF. CDR3 nucleotides: TGTGCCAGCAGCGTGGAGAGGAGCTCCTACGAGCAGTACTTC. V is TRBV9 and J is TRBJ2-7, with no clear D. The V end lost 2 bases, the J end lost 0 bases, and 9 bases lay between the germline ends. CDR1 and CDR2 from the germline V gene are SGDLS and YYNGEE. The CDR3 runs 14 residues.

The rearrangement links TRBV7-6 to TRBJ1-1, with 7 nucleotides matching TRBD1. Trimming at V came to 4 bases and at J to 5 bases, leaving 7 bases not matched to a gene. The CDR3 runs to 14 residues. Per germline, CDR1 SGHVS and CDR2 FNYEAQ. The CDR3 DNA follows: TGTGCCAGCAGCTCCTTGACAGGGCGGACTGAAGCTTTCTTT. It is translated as CASSSLTGRTEAFF.

The chain combines TRBV5-1 with TRBJ2-1, with D unclear. Germline V CDR1 and CDR2: SGHRS, YFSETQ. Trimming cost V 2 bases and J 2 bases, with 5 bases left between them. This CDR3 is 13 amino acids long. CDR3 coding DNA: TGCGCCAGCAGCTTCGACACCTACAATGAGCAGTTCTTC. This translates into CASSFDTYNEQFF.

This sequence joins TRBV28 and TRBJ2-7; TRBD2 is a possible D gene (6 bases). The CDR3 sequence is 14 residues long. V was cut by 2 bases and J by 2 bases, with 10 bases left in between. From germline, CDR1 is MDHEN and CDR2 SYDVKM. The chain's CDR3 is CASSLGGIPYEQYF. The CDR3 bases are TGTGCCAGCAGTTTAGGAGGGATTCCCTACGAGCAGTACTTC. The variable domain in full, with the rest retrieved from reference TRBV28 and TRBJ2-7, is DVKVTQSSRYLVKRTGEKVFLECVQDMDHENMFWYRQDPGLGLRLIYFSYDVKMKEKGDIPEGYSVSREKKERFSLILESASTNQTSMYLCASSLGGIPYEQYFGPGTRLTVT.

The chain links TRBV5-1 to TRBJ2-3; TRBD2 agrees at 11 bases. The CDR3 totals 15 residues. Germline CDR1 is SGHRS and CDR2 is YFSETQ. V was clipped by 4 bases and J by 7 bases; unmatched bases: 8. CDR3 in amino acids: CASSLLAGGMYTQYF. The CDR3 DNA follows: TGCGCCAGCAGCCTCCTAGCGGGGGGAATGTATACGCAGTATTTT.

The chain carries TRBV6-5 and TRBJ2-7; tentatively, D is TRBD1 (5 bases). The CDR3 has 15 amino acids. Germline V gene data show CDR1 as MNHEY and CDR2 as SVGAGI. The V and J ends lost 6 bases and 2 bases respectively, with 17 bases between them. The CDR3 DNA sequence: TGTGCCAGCAGCAACGGACACACCGGACCCTACGAGCAGTACTTC. Protein sequence: CASSNGHTGPYEQYF.

This chain joins TRBV7-2 and TRBJ1-4; TRBD1 agrees at 7 bases. The germline V gene encodes CDR1 SGHTA and CDR2 FQGNSA. The CDR3 contains 14 residues. With 5 bases clipped from V and 3 bases from J, the junction kept 3 bases outside the gene matches. CDR3 loop: CASSHGQANEKLFF. For the CDR3, the DNA is TGTGCCAGCAGCCATGGACAGGCTAATGAAAAACTGTTTTTT.

The chain recombines TRBV7-8 with TRBJ1-4; no firm D call. The CDR3 totals 15 residues. Trimming took off 0 bases at V and 6 bases at J, with 11 bases between the two ends. Germline assignment: CDR1 SGHVS and CDR2 FQNEAQ. The CDR3 DNA reads as TGTGCCAGCAGCTTAGCGGAAAGCAGGCATGAAAAACTGTTTTTT. Its translation is CASSLAESRHEKLFF. The variable domain in full, with the rest retrieved from reference TRBV7-8 and TRBJ1-4, is GAGVSQSPRYKVAKRGQDVALRCDPISGHVSLFWYQQALGQGPEFLTYFQNEAQLDKSGLPSDRFFAERPEGSVSTLKIQRTQQEDSAVYLCASSLAESRHEKLFFGSGTQLSVL.

The V gene is TRBV9, the J gene TRBJ2-7; D is undetermined. The CDR3 is 15 amino acids. V lost 0 bases and J 6 bases, leaving 16 bases between the germline ends. Looked up from germline, CDR1 is SGDLS and CDR2 is YYNGEE. CDR3 coding DNA: TGTGCCAGCAGCGTAGCGGGTATACCCCCTTCCGAGCAGTACTTC. It yields the protein CASSVAGIPPSEQYF.